The present entry profiles one T cell receptor beta chain with its context. The sample belongs to a study of blood T cell repertoires in COVID-19. Looking at the study overall: Samples came from the United States, Italy and Spain, spanning acute and convalescent COVID-19. Nucleic acid was either cDNA or gDNA, and it came from T cells, B-cell-depleted T cells, or PBMCs.

The germline gives CDR1 SEHNR, CDR2 FQNEAQ (reference sequence). Trimming removed 5 bases from V and 4 bases from J, with 15 bases in between. The CDR3 sequence is 15 residues long. In the original processing: Reference gene primer amplification yielded estimated nucleated cell counts. This table comes from immunoSEQ multiplex PCR, and its TCRdb copy is limited to in-frame clones, with some not included. The V and J calls and clone size were taken over from that table, and D and trimming were inferred from the DNA. The table includes fewer than 70,000 clones, roughly 80% detected once. The TCR originated in a woman at least 80 years old with acute or convalescent COVID-19. The chain combines TRBV7-9 with TRBJ2-1, with a possible D match to TRBD2 (6 bases). Sequencing was done on a sample of peripheral blood. The CDR3 nucleotides read TGTGCCAGCAGCCCACCGGGACTGCAATACAATGAGCAGTTCTTC. This encodes CASSPPGLQYNEQFF.